Listed below are T cell receptor beta chains from one sample, sequenced in a study of CD8 T cells in Susac syndrome. TCRdb used MiXCR to reprocess the immunoSEQ multiplex PCR reads, holding one entry per CDR3 protein. The table shows under 95,000 distinct CDR3 sequences, with around 95% occurring only once. Material for sequencing was CD8+ T cells from PBMCs. The receptors derive from a human donor with Susac syndrome. Each CDR3 is given with its conserved first and last residue. The order of the fields is CDR3 length, V gene, J gene, clone size, CDR3 protein. Part of the rows lack a size; the others show once, few, many or a class for expanded clones.

>14|TRBV27|TRBJ2-1|NA
CASSFGKTYNEQFF
>17|TRBV5-1|TRBJ2-5|NA
CASSLGDRGLYQETQYF
>15|TRBV4-1|TRBJ2-7|NA
CASSHPGTSDYEQYF
>15|TRBV30|TRBJ1-4|NA
CAWSATGQVNEKLFF
>16|TRBV9|TRBJ2-1|NA
CASSVPPSTDDNEQFF
>15|TRBV7-9|TRBJ2-5|NA
CASSDERQVQETQYF
>14|TRBV7-2|TRBJ2-7|NA
CASSQAEGGYEQYF
>11|TRBV20-1|TRBJ1-1|once
CSASRGTEAFF
>17|TRBV13|TRBJ2-1|NA
CASSLQAGGGSYNEQFF
>16|TRBV13|TRBJ2-1|NA
CASSPAGLAGANEQFF
>17|TRBV29-1|TRBJ2-6|NA
CSVEDLRRQYGANVLTF
>19|TRBV20-1|TRBJ2-3|NA
CSATPTGGTMGRSTDTQYF
>16|TRBV7-8|TRBJ2-7|NA
CASSLALAGEAYEQYF
>14|TRBV29-1|TRBJ2-3|NA
CSVTTSSLGNTQYF
>12|TRBV12-5|TRBJ1-2|NA
CASGWENYGYTF
>18|TRBV15|TRBJ2-3|NA
CATSLFPGQGGTQITQYF